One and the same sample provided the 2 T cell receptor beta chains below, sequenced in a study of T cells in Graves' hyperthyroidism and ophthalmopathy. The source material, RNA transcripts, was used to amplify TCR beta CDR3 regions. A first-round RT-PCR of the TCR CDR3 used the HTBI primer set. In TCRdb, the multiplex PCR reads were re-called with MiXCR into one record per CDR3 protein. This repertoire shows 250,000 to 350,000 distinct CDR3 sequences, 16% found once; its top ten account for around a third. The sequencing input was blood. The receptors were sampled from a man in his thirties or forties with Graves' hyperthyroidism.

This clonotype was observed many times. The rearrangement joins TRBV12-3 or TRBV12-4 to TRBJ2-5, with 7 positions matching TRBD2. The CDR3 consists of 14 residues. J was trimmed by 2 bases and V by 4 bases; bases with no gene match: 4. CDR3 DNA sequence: TGTGCCAGCAGTTCCTGGGGGGGGCAAGAGACCCAGTACTTC. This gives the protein CASSSWGGQETQYF.

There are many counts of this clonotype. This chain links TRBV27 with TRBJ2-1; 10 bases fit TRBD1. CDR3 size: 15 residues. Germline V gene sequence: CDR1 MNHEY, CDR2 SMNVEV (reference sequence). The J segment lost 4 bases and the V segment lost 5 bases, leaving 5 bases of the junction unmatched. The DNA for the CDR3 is TGTGCCAGCAGTCCCGACAGGGGGCGTTACAATGAGCAGTTCTTC. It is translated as CASSPDRGRYNEQFF.